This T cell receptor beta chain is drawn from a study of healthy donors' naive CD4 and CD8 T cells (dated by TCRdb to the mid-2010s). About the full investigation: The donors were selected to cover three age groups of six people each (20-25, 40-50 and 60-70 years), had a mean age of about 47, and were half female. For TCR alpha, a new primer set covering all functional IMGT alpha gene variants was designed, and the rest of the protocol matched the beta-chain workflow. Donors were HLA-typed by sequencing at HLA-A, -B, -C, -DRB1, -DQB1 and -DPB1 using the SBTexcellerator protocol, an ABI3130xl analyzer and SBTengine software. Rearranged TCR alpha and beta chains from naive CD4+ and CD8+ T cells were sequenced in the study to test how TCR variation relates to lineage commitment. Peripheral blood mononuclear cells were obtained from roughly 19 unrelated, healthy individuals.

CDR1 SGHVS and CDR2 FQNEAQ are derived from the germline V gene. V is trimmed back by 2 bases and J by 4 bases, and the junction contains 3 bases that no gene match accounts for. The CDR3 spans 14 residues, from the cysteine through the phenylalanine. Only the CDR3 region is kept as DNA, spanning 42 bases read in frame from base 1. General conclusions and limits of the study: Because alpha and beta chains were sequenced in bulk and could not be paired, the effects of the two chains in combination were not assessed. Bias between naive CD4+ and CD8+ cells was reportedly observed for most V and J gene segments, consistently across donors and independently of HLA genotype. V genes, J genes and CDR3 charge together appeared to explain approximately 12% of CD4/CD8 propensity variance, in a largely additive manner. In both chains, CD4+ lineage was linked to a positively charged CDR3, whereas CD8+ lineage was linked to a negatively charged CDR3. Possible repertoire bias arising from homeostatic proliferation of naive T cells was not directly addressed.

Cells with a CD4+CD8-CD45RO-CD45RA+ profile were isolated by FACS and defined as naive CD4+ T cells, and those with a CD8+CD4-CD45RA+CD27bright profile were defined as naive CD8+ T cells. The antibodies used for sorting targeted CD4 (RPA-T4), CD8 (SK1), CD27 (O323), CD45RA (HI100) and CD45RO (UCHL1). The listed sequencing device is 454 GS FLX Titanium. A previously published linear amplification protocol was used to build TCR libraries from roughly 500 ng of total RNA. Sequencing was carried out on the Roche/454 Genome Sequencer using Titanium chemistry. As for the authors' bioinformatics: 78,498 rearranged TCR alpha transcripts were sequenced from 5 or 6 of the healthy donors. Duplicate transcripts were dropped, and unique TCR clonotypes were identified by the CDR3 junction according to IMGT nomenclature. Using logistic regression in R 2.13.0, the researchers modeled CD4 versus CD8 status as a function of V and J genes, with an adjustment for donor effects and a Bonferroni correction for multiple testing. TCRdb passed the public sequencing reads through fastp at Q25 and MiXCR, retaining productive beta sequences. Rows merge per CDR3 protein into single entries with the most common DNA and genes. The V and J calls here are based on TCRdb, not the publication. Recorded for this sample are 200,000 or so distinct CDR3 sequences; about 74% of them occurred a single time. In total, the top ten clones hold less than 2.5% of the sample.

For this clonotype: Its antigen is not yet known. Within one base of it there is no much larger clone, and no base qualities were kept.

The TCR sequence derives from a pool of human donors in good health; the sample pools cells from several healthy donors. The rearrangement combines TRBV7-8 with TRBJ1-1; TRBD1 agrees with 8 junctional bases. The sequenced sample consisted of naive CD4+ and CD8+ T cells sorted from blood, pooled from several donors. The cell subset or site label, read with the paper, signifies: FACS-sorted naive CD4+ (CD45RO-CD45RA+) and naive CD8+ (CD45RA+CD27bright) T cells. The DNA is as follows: TGTGCCAGCAGCTTACAGGACAGGGCCACTGAAGCTTTCTTT. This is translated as CASSLQDRATEAFF.